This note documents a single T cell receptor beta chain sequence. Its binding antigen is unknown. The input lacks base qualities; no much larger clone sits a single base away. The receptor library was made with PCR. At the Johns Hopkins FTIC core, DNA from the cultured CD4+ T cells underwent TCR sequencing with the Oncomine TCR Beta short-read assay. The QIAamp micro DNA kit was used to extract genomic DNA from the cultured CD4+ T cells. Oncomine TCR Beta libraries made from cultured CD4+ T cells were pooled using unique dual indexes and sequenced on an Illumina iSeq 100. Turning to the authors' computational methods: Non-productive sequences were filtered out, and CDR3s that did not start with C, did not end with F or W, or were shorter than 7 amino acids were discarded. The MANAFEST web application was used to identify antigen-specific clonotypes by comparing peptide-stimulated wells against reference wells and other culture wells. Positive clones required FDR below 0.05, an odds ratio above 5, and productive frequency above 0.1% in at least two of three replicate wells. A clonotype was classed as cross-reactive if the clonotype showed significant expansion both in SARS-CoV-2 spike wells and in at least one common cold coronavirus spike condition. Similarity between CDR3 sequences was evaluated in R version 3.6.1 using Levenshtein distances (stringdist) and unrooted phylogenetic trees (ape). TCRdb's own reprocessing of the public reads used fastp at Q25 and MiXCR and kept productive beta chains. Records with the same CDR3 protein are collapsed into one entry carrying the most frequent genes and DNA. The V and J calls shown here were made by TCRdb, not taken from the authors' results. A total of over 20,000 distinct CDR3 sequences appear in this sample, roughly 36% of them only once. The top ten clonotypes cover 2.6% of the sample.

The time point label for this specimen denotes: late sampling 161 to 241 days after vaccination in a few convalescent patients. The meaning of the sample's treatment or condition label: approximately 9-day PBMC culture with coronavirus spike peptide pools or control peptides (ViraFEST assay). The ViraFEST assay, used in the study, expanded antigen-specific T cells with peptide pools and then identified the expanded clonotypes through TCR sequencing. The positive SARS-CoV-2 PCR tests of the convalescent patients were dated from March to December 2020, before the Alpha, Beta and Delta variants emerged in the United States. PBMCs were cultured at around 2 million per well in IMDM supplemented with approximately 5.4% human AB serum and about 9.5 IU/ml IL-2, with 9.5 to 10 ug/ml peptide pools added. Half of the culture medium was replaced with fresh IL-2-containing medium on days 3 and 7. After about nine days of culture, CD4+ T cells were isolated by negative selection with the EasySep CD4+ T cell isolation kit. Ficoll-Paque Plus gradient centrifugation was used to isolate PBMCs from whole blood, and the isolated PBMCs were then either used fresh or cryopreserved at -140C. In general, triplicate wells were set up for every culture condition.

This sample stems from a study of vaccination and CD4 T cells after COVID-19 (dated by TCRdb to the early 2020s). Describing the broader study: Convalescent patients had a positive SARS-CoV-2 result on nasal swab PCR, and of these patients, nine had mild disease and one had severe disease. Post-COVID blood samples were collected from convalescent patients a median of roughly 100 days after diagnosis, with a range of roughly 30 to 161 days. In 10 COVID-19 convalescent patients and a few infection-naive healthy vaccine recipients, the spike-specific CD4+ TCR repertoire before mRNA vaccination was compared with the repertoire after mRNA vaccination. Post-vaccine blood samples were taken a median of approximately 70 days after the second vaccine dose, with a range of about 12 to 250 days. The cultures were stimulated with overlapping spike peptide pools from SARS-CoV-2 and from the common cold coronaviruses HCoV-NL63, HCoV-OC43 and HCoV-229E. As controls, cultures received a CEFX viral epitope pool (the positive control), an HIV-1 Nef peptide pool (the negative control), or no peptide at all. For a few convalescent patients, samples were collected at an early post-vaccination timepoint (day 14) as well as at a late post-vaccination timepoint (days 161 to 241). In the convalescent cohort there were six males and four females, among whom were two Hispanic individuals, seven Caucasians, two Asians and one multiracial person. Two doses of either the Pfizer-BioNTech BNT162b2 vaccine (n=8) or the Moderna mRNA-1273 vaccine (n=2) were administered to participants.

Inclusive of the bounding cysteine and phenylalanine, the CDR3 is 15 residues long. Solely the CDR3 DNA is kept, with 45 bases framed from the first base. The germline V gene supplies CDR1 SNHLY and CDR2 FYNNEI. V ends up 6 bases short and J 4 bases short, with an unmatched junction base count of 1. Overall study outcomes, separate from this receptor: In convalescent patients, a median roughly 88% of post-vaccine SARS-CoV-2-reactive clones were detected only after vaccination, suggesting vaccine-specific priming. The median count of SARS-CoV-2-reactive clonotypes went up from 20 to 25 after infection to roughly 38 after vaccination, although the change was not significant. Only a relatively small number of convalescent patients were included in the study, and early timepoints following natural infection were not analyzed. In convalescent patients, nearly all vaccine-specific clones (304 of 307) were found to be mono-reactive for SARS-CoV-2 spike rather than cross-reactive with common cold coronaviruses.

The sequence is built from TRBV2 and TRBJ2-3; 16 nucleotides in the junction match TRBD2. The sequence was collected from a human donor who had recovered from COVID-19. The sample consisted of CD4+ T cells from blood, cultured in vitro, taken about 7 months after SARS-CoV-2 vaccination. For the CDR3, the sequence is CASRGLAGGPDTQYF. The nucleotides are TGTGCCAGCAGGGGACTAGCGGGAGGGCCAGATACGCAGTATTTT.